The 31 T cell receptor beta chains given below trace back to one sample, sequenced in a study of T cell responses to AZD1222 COVID-19 vaccine. The assay was immunoSEQ multiplex PCR, and TCRdb's table has in-frame clones only and misses some. The sample includes about 84,000 clones, around 90% of them seen just once. The sequencing used peripheral blood, collected on day 0 of AZD1222 vaccination. The receptors derive from an adult in good health.

The chain employs TRBV19 and TRBJ1-5; D possibly corresponds to TRBD1 (5 bases). The CDR3 runs to 18 residues. V shed 8 bases and J shed 5 bases, with 28 bases lying between them. CDR1 is LNHDA, CDR2 SQIVND, per germline (reference sequence). The CDR3 loop is CASSNPGTVSSHYQPQHF. The CDR3 DNA follows: TGTGCCAGTTCGAACCCCGGGACCGTCTCATCCCACTATCAGCCCCAGCATTTT.

This clone was found a few times. V is TRBV3-1 (or the pseudogene TRBV3-2) and J is TRBJ1-1; D not certain. This CDR3 has 13 amino acids. Germline V gene lookup returns CDR1 LGHDT and CDR2 YNNKEL (reference sequence). Trimming shortened V by 3 bases and J by 5 bases, and 10 bases separated the two germline ends. CDR3 residues: CASSQIIGTEAFF. The CDR3 coding sequence is TGTGCCAGCAGCCAGATAATAGGGACTGAAGCTTTCTTT.

The chain carries TRBV5-1 and TRBJ1-4; weak D call: TRBD1 (5 bases). Looked up from germline, CDR1 is SGHRS and CDR2 is YFSETQ. Trimming stripped 4 bases from V and 4 bases from J, with 14 bases between. The CDR3 totals 15 residues. The CDR3 spells CASSLGDGYNEKLFF. The CDR3 DNA reads TGCGCCAGCAGCCTTGGGGACGGTTATAATGAAAAACTGTTTTTT.

The V call is TRBV9, the J call TRBJ2-1; 10 nucleotides align to TRBD1. Unmatched junction bases numbered 6, after V lost 3 bases and J lost 6 bases. This CDR3 has 15 residues. Germline-derived CDR1 and CDR2 are SGDLS and YYNGEE. CDR3 sequence reads: CASSGDRGLFNEQFF. CDR3 nucleotides: TGTGCCAGCAGCGGCGACAGGGGGCTTTTCAATGAGCAGTTCTTC.

The chain is built from TRBV10-3 and TRBJ2-5, with unresolved D. Between the trimmed V and J ends, which lost 2 bases and 5 bases, there was a span of 12 bases. CDR3 size: 14 residues. Looked up from germline, CDR1 is ENHRY and CDR2 is SYGVKD. The CDR3 is CAISEGQAVETQYF. The CDR3 DNA reads as TGTGCCATCAGTGAGGGGCAGGCCGTTGAGACCCAGTACTTC.

This clone has a single count. The chain links TRBV18 to TRBJ1-1; 7 nucleotides match TRBD1. The length of the CDR3 is 15 residues. Germline V CDR1 and CDR2: KGHSH, LQKENI. The trim removed 3 bases at V and 0 bases at J, leaving 4 bases unmatched. The DNA of the CDR3 is TGTGCCAGCTCACCCGGGCAGGGGGTGAACACTGAAGCTTTCTTT. It encodes CASSPGQGVNTEAFF.

This clone was recorded only once. The chain combines TRBV7-2 with TRBJ2-1; maybe TRBD2 (6 bases). Germline V gene sequence: CDR1 SGHTA, CDR2 FQGNSA. The CDR3 is made up of 15 amino acids. The germline V and J ends were trimmed by 5 bases and 6 bases, with 17 bases remaining between them. The CDR3 DNA reads as TGTGCCAGCAGCCCCGGCCGGCCGGGAGCCAATGAGCAGTTCTTC. Translating it yields CASSPGRPGANEQFF.

The V call is TRBV5-1, the J call TRBJ2-7; the match to TRBD1 covers 10 bases. The CDR3 is 14 residues long. The trim removed 4 bases at V and 2 bases at J, leaving 3 bases unmatched. The V gene's germline CDR1 is SGHRS and CDR2 YFSETQ. The CDR3 DNA reads TGCGCCAGCAGCCCGGGGACAGGGGCCTACGAGCAGTACTTC. Translated: CASSPGTGAYEQYF.

This clone was observed once. CDR3 loop: CASSLSSGSINEQYF. The CDR3 coding sequence is TGTGCCAGCAGCTTATCTAGCGGGAGCATCAACGAGCAGTACTTC. This rearrangement joins TRBV7-2 to TRBJ2-7; 10 nucleotides match TRBD2. The CDR3 length is 15 residues. Germline trimming cut 2 bases from V and 5 bases from J; bases unmatched to any gene: 6. Germline V gives CDR1 SGHTA, CDR2 FQGNSA.

The chain uses TRBV19 and TRBJ2-1, with D unclear. Germline CDR1 LNHDA, CDR2 SQIVND (reference sequence). This CDR3 is 11 amino acids long. V lost 4 bases to trimming and J lost 6 bases, with 4 bases between them. CDR3 loop: CASSNFNEQFF. CDR3 coding DNA: TGTGCCAGTAGTAATTTCAATGAGCAGTTCTTC.

Remarks on this clone: The same CDR3 also results from other DNA sequences found in this sample. V gene TRBV7-9 combines with J gene TRBJ2-2; no clear D. The CDR3 totals 11 residues. The germline V gene encodes CDR1 SEHNR and CDR2 FQNEAQ (reference sequence). The V gene lost 5 bases and the J gene lost 8 bases, with 6 bases spanning the gap. Written as DNA, the CDR3 is TGTGCCAGCAGCCCCCTGGGGGAGCTGTTTTTT. As protein: CASSPLGELFF.

The rearrangement uses TRBV7-3 and TRBJ1-2; 8 nucleotides align to TRBD1. In germline, CDR1 is SGHTA, CDR2 FQGTGA. CDR3 length: 13 residues. The ends lost 2 bases at V and 8 bases at J; junction bases unmatched: 4. CDR3 loop: CASSLAQGGGYTF. The CDR3 DNA is TGTGCCAGCAGCTTAGCACAGGGGGGCGGCTACACCTTC.

The chain carries TRBV2 and TRBJ2-1, with D perhaps being TRBD1 or TRBD2 (6 bases each). Trimming took off 8 bases at V and 6 bases at J, with 11 bases between the two ends. The germline gives CDR1 SNHLY, CDR2 FYNNEI. This CDR3 spans 12 amino acids. CDR3 in amino acids: CASEGGGNEQFF. In nucleotides, the CDR3 is TGTGCCAGCGAGGGGGGCGGCAATGAGCAGTTCTTC.

The chain couples TRBV12-5 to TRBJ2-4, with D unresolved. V gave up 0 bases and J gave up 0 bases, with 12 bases separating them. The length of the CDR3 is 17 residues. Germline CDR1 reads LGHNT; CDR2 reads FRNRAP. The CDR3 is CASGLVTEFLAKNIQYF. The CDR3 DNA reads TGTGCTAGTGGTTTGGTGACGGAGTTCCTAGCCAAAAACATTCAGTACTTC. Complete variable domain (other parts from reference TRBV12-5 and TRBJ2-4): DARVTQTPRHKVTEMGQEVTMRCQPILGHNTVFWYRQTMMQGLELLAYFRNRAPLDDSGMPKDRFSAEMPDATLATLKIQPSEPRDSAVYFCASGLVTEFLAKNIQYFGAGTRLSVL.

The table lists this clone with a count of one. This chain links TRBV9 with TRBJ2-2; no clear D. The CDR3 runs 14 residues. V gave up 4 bases and J gave up 4 bases, with 11 bases separating them. Germline loops: CDR1 SGDLS, CDR2 YYNGEE. CDR3 region: CASSPTLGTGELFF. In DNA form, the CDR3 reads TGTGCCAGCAGCCCCACACTGGGCACCGGGGAGCTGTTTTTT.

The gene calls are TRBV5-1 and TRBJ2-5; the D gene is possibly TRBD2 (6 bases). Germline V CDR1 and CDR2: SGHRS, YFSETQ. Trimming left V 4 bases short and J 2 bases short, with 12 bases between. This CDR3 has 14 amino acids. The CDR3 spells CASSVRDLQETQYF. Written as DNA, the CDR3 is TGCGCCAGCAGCGTCCGGGACTTACAAGAGACCCAGTACTTC. Filled out from reference TRBV5-1 and TRBJ2-5, the complete variable domain reads KAGVTQTPRYLIKTRGQQVTLSCSPISGHRSVSWYQQTPGQGLQFLFEYFSETQRNKGNFPGRFSGRQFSNSRSEMNVSTLELGDSALYLCASSVRDLQETQYFGPGTRLLVL.

This clone has only one observation. The chain is built from TRBV18 and TRBJ2-7; tentatively, D is TRBD1 or TRBD2 (5 bases each). The CDR3 contains 13 residues. The germline V and J ends were trimmed by 2 bases and 3 bases, with 8 bases remaining between them. CDR1 is KGHSH, CDR2 LQKENI, per germline. Written as DNA, the CDR3 is TGTGCCAGCTCACCAGGGACCCACTACGAGCAGTACTTC. This sequence encodes CASSPGTHYEQYF.

This clone came up once. The V call is TRBV15, the J call TRBJ1-5; D remains ambiguous. The CDR3 is 12 amino acids. Germline CDR1 LNHNV, CDR2 YYDKDF (reference sequence). V was pared by 3 bases and J by 5 bases, with 5 bases between. The CDR3 DNA is TGTGCCACCAGCAGGTCGGATCAGCCCCAGCATTTT. The encoded protein is CATSRSDQPQHF. The full variable domain, with the rest looked up from reference TRBV15 and TRBJ1-5, is DAMVIQNPRYQVTQFGKPVTLSCSQTLNHNVMYWYQQKSSQAPKLLFHYYDKDFNNEADTPDNFQSRRPNTSFCFLDIRSPGLGDTAMYLCATSRSDQPQHFGDGTRLSIL.

The gene calls are TRBV7-9 and TRBJ1-6; 8 nucleotides align to TRBD1. Trimming cost V 5 bases and J 8 bases; bases outside gene matches: 8. The CDR3 has 15 residues. Per the germline V gene, CDR1 is SEHNR and CDR2 is FQNEAQ (reference sequence). The CDR3 DNA sequence: TGTGCCAGCAGCCAATCCGGGACAGGTTATTCACCCCTCCACTTT. Translated: CASSQSGTGYSPLHF.

This sequence joins TRBV19 and TRBJ1-2; 9 bases agree with TRBD1. CDR1 LNHDA and CDR2 SQIVND come from the germline V gene (reference sequence). V trimming: 0 bases; J trimming: 3 bases; junction bases outside the gene matches: 5. The CDR3 covers 16 residues. Here the CDR3 reads CASSIDLGQGDYGYTF. CDR3 in DNA: TGTGCCAGTAGTATAGATCTGGGACAGGGTGACTATGGCTACACCTTC.

The rearrangement joins TRBV2 to TRBJ1-6; D not resolved. Germline CDR1 is SNHLY and CDR2 is FYNNEI. The CDR3 contains 13 residues. V was shortened by 4 bases and J by 7 bases, with 8 bases between the two germline ends. This CDR3 is CASSVGENSPLHF. As DNA, the CDR3 is TGTGCCAGCAGTGTCGGCGAGAATTCACCCCTCCACTTT.

This clone was counted a single time. V usage is TRBV19 and J usage is TRBJ2-3, with D maybe TRBD1 (6 bases). V lost 7 bases to trimming and J lost 2 bases, with 13 bases between them. Per the germline V gene, CDR1 is LNHDA and CDR2 is SQIVND (reference sequence). This CDR3 region has 14 residues. The CDR3 DNA follows: TGTGCCAGTACCATGGGACAAACCACAGATACGCAGTATTTT. Its translation: CASTMGQTTDTQYF.

The chain links TRBV3-1 (or the pseudogene TRBV3-2) to TRBJ1-1; 9 bases are a match to TRBD1. With 2 bases clipped from V and 4 bases from J, the junction kept 5 bases outside the gene matches. Germline CDR1 reads LGHDT; CDR2 reads YNNKEL (reference sequence). This CDR3 has 15 amino acids. In DNA, the CDR3 is TGTGCCAGCAGCCAATCCGACAGGGGGGGCACTGAAGCTTTCTTT. Amino acids: CASSQSDRGGTEAFF.

The V call is TRBV19, the J call TRBJ1-5, with D possibly TRBD1 on 6 matching bases. The CDR3 is 13 residues long. Per germline, CDR1 LNHDA and CDR2 SQIVND (reference sequence). V dropped 9 bases and J dropped 4 bases, with 13 bases sitting between them. The CDR3: CASIGGWNQPQHF. In DNA form, the CDR3 reads TGTGCCAGCATAGGGGGTTGGAATCAGCCCCAGCATTTT.

This rearrangement joins TRBV23-1 to TRBJ1-5; no definite D call. TRBV23-1 is flagged as an ORF with uncertain function. The CDR3 covers 16 residues. V lost 6 bases and J lost 0, with 15 bases in between. CDR3 amino acids: CASRYADTGSNQPQHF. CDR3 sequence (DNA): TGCGCCAGCAGATACGCCGACACGGGTAGCAATCAGCCCCAGCATTTT.

The CDR3 DNA sequence: TGTGCCTGGAGTATCCTCCACACTGAAGCTTTCTTT. It translates to CAWSILHTEAFF. The chain employs TRBV30 and TRBJ1-1; D call uncertain. With 2 bases removed from V and 3 bases from J, the gap between germline ends came to 7 bases. CDR3 length equals 12 residues. The germline V gene encodes CDR1 GTSNPN and CDR2 SVGIG (reference sequence).

This chain joins TRBV6-5 and TRBJ2-1, with TRBD1 identical over 7 bases. CDR1 is MNHEY, CDR2 SVGAGI, per germline. The CDR3 runs to 14 residues. J lost 8 bases, V lost 2 bases, and 6 bases had no gene match. In DNA form, the CDR3 reads TGTGCCAGCAGTTACGACAGGGCGGGCCATGAGCAGTTCTTC. It specifies CASSYDRAGHEQFF.

The V and J genes are TRBV5-1 and TRBJ1-1; D is perhaps TRBD1 (6 bases). With 2 bases removed from V and 1 base from J, the gap between germline ends came to 12 bases. Germline V gives CDR1 SGHRS, CDR2 YFSETQ. The CDR3 totals 15 residues. CDR3 sequence reads: CASSFGRGQNTEAFF. The DNA of the CDR3 is TGCGCCAGCAGCTTTGGCAGGGGACAGAACACTGAAGCTTTCTTT.

The V and J genes are TRBV7-2 and TRBJ2-1, with D perhaps TRBD2 (6 bases). V lost 5 bases, J lost 6 bases, and 20 bases lay in between. CDR1 is SGHTA, CDR2 FQGNSA, per germline. CDR3 length: 16 amino acids. The CDR3 sequence is CASSQTPGVGANEQFF. The CDR3, as DNA: TGTGCCAGCAGCCAGACACCGGGAGTCGGGGCCAATGAGCAGTTCTTC.

The chain links TRBV2 to TRBJ2-2; 8 bases line up with TRBD2. J was trimmed by 4 bases and V by 4 bases; bases with no gene match: 5. Germline V CDR1 and CDR2: SNHLY, FYNNEI. This CDR3 has 15 amino acids. In DNA, the CDR3 is TGTGCCAGCAGTGCCAGCGGGAGCGGCACCGGGGAGCTGTTTTTT. Translation gives CASSASGSGTGELFF. Combining the CDR3 with reference TRBV2 and TRBJ2-2 gives the whole variable domain EPEVTQTPSHQVTQMGQEVILRCVPISNHLYFYWYRQILGQKVEFLVSFYNNEISEKSEIFDDQFSVERPDGSNFTLKIRSTKLEDSAMYFCASSASGSGTGELFFGEGSRLTVL.

The chain couples TRBV5-1 to TRBJ1-1, with D tentatively TRBD1 (5 bases). The CDR3 runs 14 residues. Germline loops: CDR1 SGHRS, CDR2 YFSETQ. V was clipped by 0 bases and J by 4 bases, with 10 bases between them. CDR3 in amino acids: CASSLEAGTTEAFF. The CDR3 nucleotides read TGCGCCAGCAGCTTGGAGGCAGGGACCACTGAAGCTTTCTTT. The full variable domain, completed using reference TRBV5-1 and TRBJ1-1, is KAGVTQTPRYLIKTRGQQVTLSCSPISGHRSVSWYQQTPGQGLQFLFEYFSETQRNKGNFPGRFSGRQFSNSRSEMNVSTLELGDSALYLCASSLEAGTTEAFFGQGTRLTVV.